These 14 T cell receptor beta chains were sequenced from one sample in a study of cytomegalovirus exposure and HLA in healthy donors. It was with 60 Vbeta and 13 Jbeta primers that the PCR ran. Sequencing used immunoSEQ multiplex PCR; TCRdb keeps in-frame clones, though not all of them. The table shows approximately 77,000 clones, with nearly 80% occurring only once. The sequencing sample was made of PBMCs. These receptors were collected from a man in his forties or fifties in good health and CMV-seronegative.

The chain joins TRBV6-4 to TRBJ1-5, with D perhaps matching TRBD1 (5 bases). Germline loops: CDR1 MRHNA, CDR2 SNTAGT. Between the trimmed V and J ends, which lost 4 bases and 7 bases, there was a span of 17 bases. The CDR3 is made up of 15 amino acids. This CDR3 reads CASSAGGEPKQPQHF. The CDR3 DNA reads as TGTGCCAGCAGTGCCGGGGGGGAACCCAAACAGCCCCAGCATTTT.

The rearrangement joins TRBV7-9 to TRBJ1-5, with 7 positions matching TRBD1. Losses at the gene ends were 5 bases for V and 0 bases for J; bases not matched to a gene: 13. This CDR3 comprises 18 residues. CDR1 and CDR2 from the germline V gene are SEHNR and FQNEAQ (reference sequence). The CDR3 here is CASSPGGRGEYSNQPQHF. The CDR3 DNA sequence: TGTGCCAGCAGCCCAGGGGGACGAGGGGAGTATAGCAATCAGCCCCAGCATTTT.

V usage is TRBV27 and J usage is TRBJ2-7, with 8 bases identical to TRBD2. Germline CDR1 reads MNHEY; CDR2 reads SMNVEV (reference sequence). The CDR3 length is 14 residues. V gave up 5 bases and J gave up 3 bases; unmatched junction bases: 6. This CDR3 reads CASSGGTSGYEQYF. The CDR3, as DNA: TGTGCCAGCAGTGGCGGAACTAGCGGCTACGAGCAGTACTTC.

The CDR3 loop is CASSSDRAARYEQYF. DNA for the CDR3: TGTGCCAGCAGCTCGGACAGGGCGGCGAGATACGAGCAGTACTTC. The rearrangement uses TRBV7-9 and TRBJ2-7, with 8 bases that match TRBD1. Germline trimming cut 4 bases from V and 4 bases from J; bases unmatched to any gene: 9. CDR1 is SEHNR, CDR2 FQNEAQ, per germline (reference sequence). This CDR3 is built from 15 residues.

J is TRBJ1-4 and V is TRBV7-2; D possibly corresponds to TRBD1 (6 bases). Germline V gives CDR1 SGHTA, CDR2 FQGNSA. This CDR3 spans 14 amino acids. The germline V and J ends were trimmed by 2 bases and 8 bases, with 12 bases remaining between them. CDR3 bases: TGTGCCAGCAGCTTAAGGGGTACAGGGGAAAAACTGTTTTTT. Amino acids: CASSLRGTGEKLFF.

V gene TRBV2 combines with J gene TRBJ1-2; 7 positions agree with TRBD1. In germline, CDR1 is SNHLY, CDR2 FYNNEI. This CDR3 is 14 amino acids long. Unmatched junction bases numbered 8, after V lost 2 bases and J lost 8 bases. CDR3 in DNA: TGTGCCAGCAGTGAAAACTCGGGACAGTACGGCTACACCTTC. Amino acids: CASSENSGQYGYTF.

This clone was found a few times. The rearrangement links TRBV28 to TRBJ2-7; D is uncertain. The V and J ends lost 5 bases and 7 bases respectively, with 9 bases between them. Germline lookup yields CDR1 MDHEN and CDR2 SYDVKM. There are 11 residues in the CDR3. The CDR3 sequence is CASSTPGEQYF. In DNA form, the CDR3 reads TGTGCCAGCAGTACCCCAGGTGAGCAGTACTTC.

The V call is TRBV7-9, the J call TRBJ2-1; 8 bases are shared with TRBD1. The J segment lost 8 bases and the V segment lost 4 bases, leaving 22 bases of the junction unmatched. Germline V gene lookup returns CDR1 SEHNR and CDR2 FQNEAQ (reference sequence). The CDR3 covers 19 residues. The CDR3: CASSSTQKNRQGWYDEQFF. DNA for the CDR3: TGTGCCAGCAGCTCAACTCAAAAAAACCGACAGGGGTGGTACGATGAGCAGTTCTTC.

This clone was found once. Other DNA sequences in this specimen translate into the identical CDR3. The chain carries TRBV10-3 and TRBJ2-3; no reliable D call. Germline V gene data show CDR1 as ENHRY and CDR2 as SYGVKD. CDR3 length equals 11 residues. The germline V and J ends were trimmed by 4 bases and 6 bases, with 5 bases remaining between them. The CDR3 nucleotides are TGTGCCATCAGTGTTCTTGATACGCAGTATTTT. Its protein is CAISVLDTQYF.

The chain links TRBV21-1 to TRBJ2-3; the table names TRBD2, a call not compared with the DNA. TRBV21-1 is annotated as a pseudogene. The CDR3 has 18 amino acids. The CDR3 nucleotides read TGTGCCAGCAGCAATCTCGGCGGGACTAGCGGGAAATTGGATACGCAGTATTTT. Its translation is CASSNLGGTSGKLDTQYF.

The V gene is TRBV18, the J gene TRBJ2-7; 8 positions agree with TRBD1. Trimming at V came to 6 bases and at J to 6 bases, leaving 10 bases not matched to a gene. This CDR3 region has 14 residues. The germline CDR1 and CDR2 sequences are KGHSH and LQKENI. The CDR3 here is CASSPDRGSLEQYF. As DNA, the CDR3 is TGTGCCAGCTCTCCAGACAGGGGCTCTCTCGAGCAGTACTTC.

A note on this clone: Within the sample, other DNA sequences also encode this same CDR3. The genes are TRBV6-6 and TRBJ1-1; no clear D. V was shortened by 2 bases and J by 1 base, with 5 bases between the two germline ends. The CDR3 is 13 amino acids. Germline CDR1 reads MNHNY; CDR2 reads SVGAGI (reference sequence). The CDR3 spells CASSYRGNTEAFF. The CDR3 region has the DNA TGTGCCAGCAGTTACCGGGGGAACACTGAAGCTTTCTTT.

This clone came up a few times. The chain employs TRBV7-3 and TRBJ2-1, with TRBD2 matching 11 bases. V shed 6 bases, J shed 4 bases, and the junction held 5 bases outside the gene matches. Germline V gene sequence: CDR1 SGHTA, CDR2 FQGTGA. This CDR3 is 15 amino acids long. In DNA, the CDR3 is TGTGCCAGCAGTCGTGGGACTAGCGGATACAATGAGCAGTTCTTC. As protein: CASSRGTSGYNEQFF.

This clone was observed a single time. The J gene is TRBJ2-3, the V gene TRBV29-1, with 7 bases fitting TRBD1. With 6 bases clipped from V and 3 bases from J, the junction kept 6 bases outside the gene matches. Germline lookup yields CDR1 SQVTM and CDR2 ANQGSEA. CDR3 size: 13 residues. This CDR3 reads CSVNRGRTDTQYF. As DNA, the CDR3 is TGCAGCGTCAACAGGGGTAGGACAGATACGCAGTATTTT.